The present T cell receptor (beta chain) was sequenced within a study of CD8+CD57+ T cells in acquired aplastic anemia. Study observations and caveats: Patients and controls shared under 35 CD8+ CDR3 sequences, highly expressed in patients.

The use of genomic DNA as template underpinned the TCR beta VDJ and CDR3 profiling. TCRdb re-derived calls from the reads in MiXCR, one entry per CDR3 protein. The sample gives about 150,000 distinct CDR3 sequences, more than 40% of which show up once; about 30% is in the top ten. Trimming cost V 11 bases and J 0 bases, with 16 bases left between them. Looked up from germline, CDR1 is KGHDR and CDR2 is SFDVKD. This CDR3 region has 14 residues. Previously, flow cytometry had revealed CD8+CD57+ cell expansion in the patients chosen for sequencing. Notes on this clonotype: Its antigen is not identified.

The chain has TRBV24-1 and TRBJ2-7; TRBD1 is a possible D gene (6 bases). This clonotype was sampled from a human donor with aplastic anemia. The sequencing input was sorted CD4+, CD8+, or CD8+CD57+ T cells (not recorded which) from PBMCs. In DNA, the CDR3 is TGTGCCAGCAGAGCCCGGGACAACTCCTACGAGCAGTACTTC. This codes for CASRARDNSYEQYF.